This T cell receptor (beta chain) is drawn from a study of shared clonotypes between healthy human individuals. The CDR3 consists of 14 residues. V dropped 2 bases and J dropped 5 bases, with 10 bases sitting between them. Germline V gene lookup returns CDR1 KGHSH and CDR2 LQKENI. The investigators split CD4+ cells into a CD45RA+ naive subset and a CD45RA-negative memory subset. The authors' processing: ImmunoSEQ output lacked quality scores and full-length reads, limiting matched filtering. Only in-frame clones appear in the TCRdb table, and some are missing; sequencing was by immunoSEQ multiplex PCR. The DNA gave D and trimming, while V, J and clone size come from that table. The sample holds 950,000 to 1,100,000 clones, 75% to 80% seen once.

This receptor was obtained from a man between 18 and 29 years old in good health. Some clones in this sample may be carry-over from other donors' samples. The sequencing input was memory CD4+ T cells from PBMCs. Subset indicated: CD45RA-negative fraction. V usage is TRBV18 and J usage is TRBJ1-5; D may be TRBD1 (5 bases). The CDR3 sequence: CASSPGAIDQPQHF. The CDR3 DNA is TGTGCCAGCTCACCAGGGGCGATCGATCAGCCCCAGCATTTT.